This paragraph reports one T cell receptor beta chain. The antigen is not known. The study reverse transcribed the entire isolated RNA, so it sequenced expressed TCRB transcripts. The table came from immunoSEQ multiplex PCR; TCRdb's copy has only in-frame clones and leaves some out. The sample yields some 900,000 clones, about 17% seen once. This sample is drawn from a study of beta chain features in type 1 diabetes. Overall study context: Investigators examined some 110,000,000 sorted cells across all samples.

Post-sort purity exceeded 98% for all sorted populations. Study-level results: Researchers report that Type 1 diabetes patients had moderately but significantly shorter TCRB CDR3s across all four CD4+ subsets. A greater similarity of naive, central memory and Treg TCRB repertoires was seen among patients than among healthy donors.

CDR1 SEHNR and CDR2 FQNEAQ come from the germline V gene (reference sequence). Trimming at V came to 5 bases and at J to 2 bases, leaving 5 bases not matched to a gene. The CDR3 is 15 amino acids. Sequencing was carried out using naive CD4+ T cells from blood. This receptor was obtained from a woman under 30 in good health. This rearrangement joins TRBV7-9 to TRBJ2-7, with TRBD2 identical over 11 bases. CDR3 region: CASSRLAGSTYEQYF. In DNA form, the CDR3 reads TGTGCCAGCAGCCGACTAGCGGGATCTACCTACGAGCAGTACTTC.